Each of the 27 T cell receptor beta chains below was sequenced from the same sample in a study of T-cell reconstitution after alpha-beta-depleted transplantation in children. Unique molecular identifiers were used to barcode this TCRbeta library. TCRdb itself ran the PCR reads through MiXCR, one entry per CDR3 protein. The data contain 550,000 to 600,000 distinct CDR3 sequences, about 23% of them singletons. The source material was PBMCs, mostly from graft donor cells, sampled 360 days after TCRalphabeta/CD19-depleted stem cell transplant. These receptors were obtained from a boy under two years old who had a stem cell transplant for acute myeloid leukemia, so the T cells may come from the graft donor.

This rearrangement joins TRBV29-1 to TRBJ2-3; 8 nucleotides align to TRBD1. This CDR3 is 15 amino acids long. Germline values: CDR1 SQVTM, CDR2 ANQGSEA. V gave up 1 base and J gave up 5 bases; unmatched junction bases: 8. CDR3 amino acids: CSVEGGRGPLDTQYF. The CDR3 region has the DNA TGCAGCGTTGAAGGTGGCAGGGGGCCATTAGATACGCAGTATTTT.

This clonotype was seen many times. The chain couples TRBV6-1 to TRBJ1-5; unclear D gene. Germline CDR1 reads MNHNS; CDR2 reads SASEGT. Between the trimmed V and J ends, which lost 6 bases and 7 bases, there was a span of 13 bases. This CDR3 region has 13 residues. The CDR3 loop is CASREGTRQPQHF. In DNA, the CDR3 is TGTGCCAGCAGGGAGGGAACGAGGCAGCCCCAGCATTTT.

This chain connects TRBV4-3 to TRBJ2-3, with D uncertain. Germline V gives CDR1 LGHNA, CDR2 YSLEER. The CDR3 consists of 16 residues. V lost 0 bases and J lost 0, with 10 bases in between. CDR3 region: CASSQDLPKSTDTQYF. The CDR3 DNA follows: TGCGCCAGCAGCCAAGATTTGCCGAAGAGCACAGATACGCAGTATTTT.

The table lists this clonotype with many counts. CDR3 protein: CSVDRGTGAHGELFF. The CDR3 coding sequence is TGCAGCGTTGATCGCGGGACAGGGGCTCACGGGGAGCTGTTTTTT. The chain uses TRBV29-1 and TRBJ2-2, with 10 bases identical to TRBD1. The V segment lost 3 bases and the J segment 7 bases; nucleotides outside the gene matches: 8. The CDR3 loop spans 15 amino acids. Germline CDR1 is SQVTM and CDR2 is ANQGSEA.

This clonotype was picked up many times. CDR3 sequence: CASSSTGTEAFF. The CDR3 DNA reads TGTGCCAGCAGCTCCACAGGTACTGAAGCTTTCTTT. This sequence joins TRBV7-9 and TRBJ1-1, with a weak D call TRBD1 (5 bases). From germline, CDR1 is SEHNR and CDR2 FQNEAQ (reference sequence). Trimming left V 4 bases short and J 5 bases short, with 8 bases between. This CDR3 has 12 amino acids.

The chain uses TRBV13 and TRBJ2-3, with TRBD1 matching over 9 bases. The CDR3 loop spans 16 amino acids. The germline V gene has CDR1 PRHDT and CDR2 FYEKMQ (reference sequence). V was clipped by 5 bases and J by 3 bases; unmatched bases: 9. The CDR3 here is CASSPGTGGLTDTQYF. The CDR3 bases are TGTGCCAGCAGCCCAGGTACAGGGGGCCTTACAGATACGCAGTATTTT.

The table lists this clonotype with a few counts. This chain uses TRBV20-1 with TRBJ2-7, with 9 nucleotides matching TRBD1. CDR3 length equals 12 residues. CDR1 is DFQATT and CDR2 is SNEGSKA in the germline V gene (reference sequence). After removal of 3 bases from V and 5 bases from J, the junction contained 2 bases not matched to a gene. The CDR3 is CSARNRGHEQYV. CDR3 nucleotides: TGCAGTGCTAGGAACAGGGGGCACGAGCAGTACGTC.

This clonotype was detected ten times or more. J is TRBJ2-2 and V is TRBV12-3 or TRBV12-4; D not certain. V was trimmed by 3 bases and J by 2 bases, leaving 10 bases between them. This CDR3 region has 15 residues. The CDR3 DNA sequence: TGTGCCAGCAGTTTCTTCGGACCAAACACCGGGGAGCTGTTTTTT. Encoded protein: CASSFFGPNTGELFF.

This clonotype turned up a few times. The chain joins TRBV5-5 to TRBJ2-7; D gene unclear. V lost 0 bases and J lost 3, with 10 bases in between. From germline, CDR1 is SGHKS and CDR2 YYEKEE (reference sequence). The CDR3 is made up of 14 amino acids. Here the CDR3 DNA reads TGTGCCAGCAGCTTGGGTTACGGTAACTACGAGCAGTACTTC. Translating it yields CASSLGYGNYEQYF.

The chain employs TRBV11-1 and TRBJ1-2, with D unresolved. Germline assignment: CDR1 SGHAT and CDR2 FQDESV (reference sequence). CDR3 length equals 19 residues. Deletions cut 1 base from V and 3 bases from J, with 24 bases between. Here the CDR3 DNA reads TGTGCCAGCAGCTTAGGAACCGAGACACCGGACCTACACTACTATGGCTACACCTTC. This encodes CASSLGTETPDLHYYGYTF.

This chain connects TRBV28 to TRBJ1-5; possibly TRBD1 for D (6 bases). The V and J ends lost 6 bases and 0 bases respectively, with 12 bases between them. CDR3 length: 15 amino acids. Germline lookup yields CDR1 MDHEN and CDR2 SYDVKM. The CDR3 sequence is CASRETGLSNQPQHF. In DNA, the CDR3 is TGTGCCAGCAGGGAGACAGGTCTTAGCAATCAGCCCCAGCATTTT.

This clonotype came up many times. The rearrangement links TRBV20-1 to TRBJ2-6, with D possibly being TRBD2 (6 bases). Germline V gives CDR1 DFQATT, CDR2 SNEGSKA (reference sequence). Trimming shortened V by 6 bases and J by 0 bases, and 18 bases separated the two germline ends. The CDR3 has 17 amino acids. DNA of the CDR3: TGCAGTGCCACCCACCGGGAGTCATTCTCTGGGGCCAACGTCCTGACTTTC. Translated, it gives CSATHRESFSGANVLTF.

The V gene is TRBV10-3, the J gene TRBJ2-1; D is uncertain. V was clipped by 0 bases and J by 7 bases, with 13 bases between them. The CDR3 loop spans 15 amino acids. The germline V gene encodes CDR1 ENHRY and CDR2 SYGVKD. As DNA, the CDR3 is TGTGCCATCAGTGAGTCGATCTATCGGAAGAATGAGCAGTTCTTC. Its translation is CAISESIYRKNEQFF.

This clonotype has a count of ten or more. The genes are TRBV28 and TRBJ2-1, with 9 bases identical to TRBD2. The CDR3 extends over 15 amino acids. J lost 3 bases, V lost 5 bases, and 5 bases had no gene match. Germline CDR1 and CDR2: MDHEN and SYDVKM. CDR3 sequence reads: CASSKRGAIYNEQFF. DNA for the CDR3: TGTGCCAGCAGTAAGCGGGGGGCCATCTACAATGAGCAGTTCTTC.

This clonotype was found a few times. The chain combines TRBV7-9 with TRBJ2-5; TRBD1 agrees at 8 bases. The germline V gene encodes CDR1 SEHNR and CDR2 FQNEAQ (reference sequence). CDR3 length: 16 amino acids. The V segment lost 4 bases and the J segment 4 bases; nucleotides outside the gene matches: 11. In DNA form, the CDR3 reads TGTGCCAGCAGCTCGGGCAGGGGGCAGAACCGAGAGACCCAGTACTTC. Residues: CASSSGRGQNRETQYF.

This clonotype was counted between two and nine times. The V gene is TRBV7-2, the J gene TRBJ2-7; no clear D gene. The V end lost 5 bases, the J end lost 0 bases, and 14 bases lay between the germline ends. Germline CDR1 reads SGHTA; CDR2 reads FQGNSA. There are 15 residues in the CDR3. The CDR3 DNA sequence: TGTGCCAGCAGCGAGGACGGATTCTTCTCCTACGAGCAGTACTTC. Encoded protein: CASSEDGFFSYEQYF.

This chain links TRBV15 with TRBJ2-3; a possible D gene is TRBD2 (5 bases). With 5 bases removed from V and 6 bases from J, the gap between germline ends came to 9 bases. In germline, CDR1 is LNHNV, CDR2 YYDKDF (reference sequence). This CDR3 contains 12 residues. The CDR3 DNA is TGTGCCACCAGCCCGAGGAGGGATACGCAGTATTTT. This translates into CATSPRRDTQYF.

This chain joins TRBV15 and TRBJ2-1; D may correspond to TRBD1 or TRBD2 (5 bases each). Trimming pared 0 bases from V and 9 bases from J, leaving 12 bases between. The CDR3 runs to 14 residues. From germline, CDR1 is LNHNV and CDR2 YYDKDF (reference sequence). For the CDR3, the DNA is TGTGCCACCAGCAGAGATGAGAGGGGTGGTGAGCAGTTCTTC. Its protein product is CATSRDERGGEQFF.

This clonotype has only a few counts. V is TRBV21-1 and J is TRBJ2-6; the DNA was not compared with TRBD1, the D call given in the table. TRBV21-1 is a listed pseudogene. This CDR3 comprises 17 residues. CDR3 DNA sequence: TGTGCCAGCAGCAAAGCGCCAGGGGAGACTGGGGCCAACGTCCTGACTTTC. It encodes CASSKAPGETGANVLTF.

The chain couples TRBV28 to TRBJ1-1; D is unclear. This CDR3 has 14 residues. V lost 6 bases to trimming and J lost 4 bases, with 15 bases between them. Per the germline V gene, CDR1 is MDHEN and CDR2 is SYDVKM. The CDR3 coding sequence is TGTGCCAGCAGAACTAACCGGTGGAGCACTGAAGCTTTCTTT. Translation gives CASRTNRWSTEAFF.

This chain links TRBV30 with TRBJ1-3; TRBD1 might be the D (5 bases). The CDR3 is made up of 16 amino acids. Germline V lookup: CDR1 GTSNPN, CDR2 SVGIG (reference sequence). Trimming cost V 4 bases and J 0 bases, with 16 bases left between them. In nucleotides, the CDR3 is TGTGCCTGGACCCGTGCGGGGGGGTTCTCTGGAAACACCATATATTTT. Translating it yields CAWTRAGGFSGNTIYF.

This clonotype was observed at least ten times. V is TRBV10-3 and J is TRBJ2-1; tentatively, D is TRBD1 (6 bases). The V end lost 6 bases, the J end lost 6 bases, and 9 bases lay between the germline ends. This CDR3 region has 12 residues. Germline values: CDR1 ENHRY, CDR2 SYGVKD. CDR3 in DNA: TGTGCCATCAGAACAGGGCTCAATGAGCAGTTCTTC. As protein: CAIRTGLNEQFF.

This clonotype appeared a few times. The gene calls are TRBV28 and TRBJ2-1; 9 bases match TRBD1. CDR3 length equals 18 residues. The V gene end was trimmed by 5 bases and the J gene end by 9 bases; junction bases not matched to a gene: 20. Per the germline V gene, CDR1 is MDHEN and CDR2 is SYDVKM. CDR3: CASSPFKTDRGSAGEQFF. CDR3 DNA: TGTGCCAGCAGTCCATTCAAAACGGACAGGGGCAGCGCGGGTGAGCAGTTCTTC.

This clonotype was counted between two and nine times. The chain combines TRBV20-1 with TRBJ1-5; D not certain. V lost 0 bases to trimming and J lost 5 bases, with 8 bases between them. Germline CDR1 DFQATT, CDR2 SNEGSKA (reference sequence). This CDR3 has 13 residues. The CDR3 DNA follows: TGCAGTGCTAGAGATGGAAGGGATCAGCCCCAGCATTTT. It is translated as CSARDGRDQPQHF.

This chain joins TRBV10-3 and TRBJ2-7, with D unclear. This CDR3 is 14 amino acids long. Trimming left V 4 bases short and J 2 bases short, with 12 bases between. Germline CDR1 ENHRY, CDR2 SYGVKD. CDR3 in DNA: TGTGCCATCAGTGGCTCCGGAAACACCTACGAGCAGTACGTC. It yields the protein CAISGSGNTYEQYV.

CDR3 bases: TGTGCCAGTAGTAAAGCGGGATCATTTTACAATGAGCAGTTCTTC. Amino acid sequence: CASSKAGSFYNEQFF. The chain employs TRBV19 and TRBJ2-1, with 7 bases lining up with TRBD2. Germline V lookup: CDR1 LNHDA, CDR2 SQIVND (reference sequence). This CDR3 is built from 15 residues. V lost 4 bases, J lost 4 bases, and 7 bases stayed unmatched.

J is TRBJ1-6 and V is TRBV20-1; no definite D call. Trimming removed 3 bases from V and 13 bases from J, with 13 bases in between. The CDR3 extends over 12 amino acids. Germline V gives CDR1 DFQATT, CDR2 SNEGSKA (reference sequence). CDR3 DNA sequence: TGCAGTGCTAGCCCGGCGCGAATCCCCCTCCACTTT. Amino acid sequence: CSASPARIPLHF.